The entry that follows covers one TCR beta chain sequence. Its antigen remains unidentified. This CDR3 has 14 residues. From germline, CDR1 is SGDLS and CDR2 YYNGEE. Trimming pared 0 bases from V and 6 bases from J, leaving 10 bases between. The timepoints at which blood was sampled were baseline, cycle 4 day 1, and cycle 7 day 1. These data belong to a study of OX40 agonist ivuxolimab in advanced cancers. Study results and caveats: Averaged across samples, CD8+ T cells carried more expanded clones than CD4+ did.

Some clones are missing from TCRdb's copy, which holds only in-frame ones; the method was immunoSEQ multiplex PCR. The data hold roughly 41,000 clones, with 85% observed a single time. The clonotype originates from an adult with an advanced solid tumor such as melanoma, head and neck, liver or kidney cancer. V gene TRBV9 combines with J gene TRBJ2-1; D not certain. This specimen was CD4+ or CD8+ T cells sorted from blood, taken in a trial of the OX40 agonist ivuxolimab. The CDR3 sequence: CASSVDPYTNEQFF. The DNA for the CDR3 is TGTGCCAGCAGCGTAGATCCGTATACCAATGAGCAGTTCTTC.